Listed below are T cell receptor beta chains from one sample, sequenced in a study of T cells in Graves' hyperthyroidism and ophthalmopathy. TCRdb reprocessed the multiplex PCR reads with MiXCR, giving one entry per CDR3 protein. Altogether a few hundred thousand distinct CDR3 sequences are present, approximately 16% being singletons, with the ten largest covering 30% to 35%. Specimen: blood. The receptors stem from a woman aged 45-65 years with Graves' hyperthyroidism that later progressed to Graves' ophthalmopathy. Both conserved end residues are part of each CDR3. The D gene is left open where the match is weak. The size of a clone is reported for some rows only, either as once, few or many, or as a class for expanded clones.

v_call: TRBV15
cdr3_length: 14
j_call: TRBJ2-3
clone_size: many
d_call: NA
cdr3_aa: CATSRSVDTDTQYF
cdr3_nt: TGTGCCACCAGCAGAAGTGTGGACACAGATACGCAGTATTTT

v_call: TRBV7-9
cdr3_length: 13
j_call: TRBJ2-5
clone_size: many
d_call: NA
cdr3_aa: CASSIAGQETQYF
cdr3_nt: TGTGCCAGCAGCATAGCAGGGCAAGAGACCCAGTACTTC

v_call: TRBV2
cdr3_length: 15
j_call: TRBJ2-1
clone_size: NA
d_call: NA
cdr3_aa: CASMRWTLTYNEQFF
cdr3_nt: TGTGCCAGCATGCGGTGGACTCTGACCTACAATGAGCAGTTCTTC

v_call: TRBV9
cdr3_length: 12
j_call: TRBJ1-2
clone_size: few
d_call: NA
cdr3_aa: CASSSPGYGYTF
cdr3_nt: TGTGCCAGCAGCTCCCCTGGCTATGGCTACACCTTC

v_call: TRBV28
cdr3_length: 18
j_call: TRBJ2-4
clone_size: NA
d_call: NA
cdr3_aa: CASSQDWGVTSTKNIQYF
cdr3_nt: TGCGCCAGCAGCCAAGATTGGGGAGTAACTAGTACCAAAAACATTCAGTACTTC

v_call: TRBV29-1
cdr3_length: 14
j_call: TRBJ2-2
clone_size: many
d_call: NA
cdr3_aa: CSVGPAGRTGELFF
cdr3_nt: TGCAGCGTTGGCCCGGCTGGGAGGACCGGGGAGCTGTTTTTT

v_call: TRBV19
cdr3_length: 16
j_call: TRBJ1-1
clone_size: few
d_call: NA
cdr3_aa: CASSTLIGPKNTEAFF
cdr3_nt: TGTGCCAGTAGTACCTTAATAGGTCCCAAGAACACTGAAGCTTTCTTT

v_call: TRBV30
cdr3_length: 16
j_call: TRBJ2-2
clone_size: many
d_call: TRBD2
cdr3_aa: CAWSGTSGRVAGELFF
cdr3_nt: TGTGCCTGGAGCGGAACTAGCGGGAGGGTGGCCGGGGAGCTGTTTTTT

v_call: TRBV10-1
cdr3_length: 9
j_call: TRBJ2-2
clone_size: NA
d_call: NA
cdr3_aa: CAWAGELFF
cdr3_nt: TGCGCCTGGGCCGGGGAGCTGTTTTTT

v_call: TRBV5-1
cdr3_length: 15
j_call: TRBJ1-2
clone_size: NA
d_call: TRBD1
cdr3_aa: CASSLGTGGGYGYTF
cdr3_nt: TGCGCCAGCAGCTTGGGGACAGGGGGGGGCTATGGCTACACCTTC